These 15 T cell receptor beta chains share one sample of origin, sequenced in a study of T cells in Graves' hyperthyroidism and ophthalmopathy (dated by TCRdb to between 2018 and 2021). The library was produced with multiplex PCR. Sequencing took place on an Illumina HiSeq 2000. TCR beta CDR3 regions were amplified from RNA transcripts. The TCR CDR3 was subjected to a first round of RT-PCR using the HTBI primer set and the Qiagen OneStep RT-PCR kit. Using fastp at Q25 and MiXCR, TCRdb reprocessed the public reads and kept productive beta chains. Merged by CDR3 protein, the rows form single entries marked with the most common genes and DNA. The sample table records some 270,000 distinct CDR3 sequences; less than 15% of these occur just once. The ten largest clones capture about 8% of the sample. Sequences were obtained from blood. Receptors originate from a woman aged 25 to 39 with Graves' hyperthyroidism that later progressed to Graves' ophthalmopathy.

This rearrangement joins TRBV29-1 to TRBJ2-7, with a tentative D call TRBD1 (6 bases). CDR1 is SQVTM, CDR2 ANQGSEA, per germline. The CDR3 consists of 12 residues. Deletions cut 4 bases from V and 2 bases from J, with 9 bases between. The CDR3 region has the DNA TGCAGCGTTGGACAGGTAACCTACGAGCAGTACTTC. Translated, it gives CSVGQVTYEQYF.

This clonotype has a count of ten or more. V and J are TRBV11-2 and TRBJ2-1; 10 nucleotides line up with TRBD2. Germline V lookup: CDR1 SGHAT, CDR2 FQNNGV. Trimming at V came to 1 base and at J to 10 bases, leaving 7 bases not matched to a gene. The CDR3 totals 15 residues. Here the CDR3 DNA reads TGTGCCAGCAGCTTAGTCCTAGCGGGAGTCGGCGAGCAGTTCTTC. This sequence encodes CASSLVLAGVGEQFF.

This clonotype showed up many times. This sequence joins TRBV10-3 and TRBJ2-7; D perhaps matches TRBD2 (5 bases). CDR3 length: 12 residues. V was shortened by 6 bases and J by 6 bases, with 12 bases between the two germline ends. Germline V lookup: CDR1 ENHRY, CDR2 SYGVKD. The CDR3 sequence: CAISAAGGEQYF. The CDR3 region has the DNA TGTGCCATCAGCGCCGCCGGAGGCGAGCAGTACTTC.

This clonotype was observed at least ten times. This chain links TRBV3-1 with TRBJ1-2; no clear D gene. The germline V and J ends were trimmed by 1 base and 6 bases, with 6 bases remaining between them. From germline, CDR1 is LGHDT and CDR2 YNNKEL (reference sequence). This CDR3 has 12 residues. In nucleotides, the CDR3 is TGTGCCAGCAGCCAAGTACGGGATGGCTACACCTTC. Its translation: CASSQVRDGYTF.

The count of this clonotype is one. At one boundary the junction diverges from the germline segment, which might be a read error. DNA for the CDR3: TGTGCCAGCAGTTTGACTAGCGGGACCTACGGGCAGTACTTC. It is translated as CASSLTSGTYGQYF. This chain connects TRBV27 to TRBJ2-7, with 11 positions matching TRBD2. The CDR3 totals 14 residues. Germline CDR1 is MNHEY and CDR2 is SMNVEV (reference sequence).

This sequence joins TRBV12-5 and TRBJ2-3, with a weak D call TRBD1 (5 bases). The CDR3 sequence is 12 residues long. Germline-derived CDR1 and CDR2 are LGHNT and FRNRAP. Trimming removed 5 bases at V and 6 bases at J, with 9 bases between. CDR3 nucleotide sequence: TGTGCTAGTGGTCCCCGACAGGATACGCAGTATTTT. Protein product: CASGPRQDTQYF.

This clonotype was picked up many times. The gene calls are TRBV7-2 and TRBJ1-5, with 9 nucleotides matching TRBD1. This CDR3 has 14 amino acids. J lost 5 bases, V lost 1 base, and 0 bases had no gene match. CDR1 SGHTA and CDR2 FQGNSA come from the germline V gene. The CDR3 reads CASSLDRGHQPQHF. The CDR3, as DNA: TGTGCCAGCAGCTTAGACAGGGGGCATCAGCCCCAGCATTTT.

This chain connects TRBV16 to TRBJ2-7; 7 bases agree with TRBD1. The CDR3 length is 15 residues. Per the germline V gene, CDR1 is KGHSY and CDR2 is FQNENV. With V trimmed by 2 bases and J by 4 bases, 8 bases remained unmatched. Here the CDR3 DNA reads TGTGCCAGCAGCCAAGAAGGGACAGCGTCATACGAGCAGTACTTC. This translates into CASSQEGTASYEQYF.

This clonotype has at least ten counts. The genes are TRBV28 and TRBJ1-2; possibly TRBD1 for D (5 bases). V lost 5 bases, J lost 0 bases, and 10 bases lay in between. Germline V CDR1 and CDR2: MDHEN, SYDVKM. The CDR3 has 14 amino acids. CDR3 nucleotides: TGTGCCAGCAGTGTGGGGACCGCTAACTATGGCTACACCTTC. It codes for CASSVGTANYGYTF.

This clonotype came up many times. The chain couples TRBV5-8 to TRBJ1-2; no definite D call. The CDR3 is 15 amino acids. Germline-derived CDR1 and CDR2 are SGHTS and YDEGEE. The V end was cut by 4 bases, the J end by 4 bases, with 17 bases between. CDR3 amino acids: CASSLDRADFYGYTF. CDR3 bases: TGTGCCAGCAGCCTTGATCGGGCCGATTTCTATGGCTACACCTTC.

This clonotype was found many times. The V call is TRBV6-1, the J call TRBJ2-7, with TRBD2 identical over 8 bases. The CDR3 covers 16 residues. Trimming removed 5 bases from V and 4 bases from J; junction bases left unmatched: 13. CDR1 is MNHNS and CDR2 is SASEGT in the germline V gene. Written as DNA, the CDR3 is TGTGCCAGCAGTCCCTTCCGCACTAGCGGAAAATACGAGCAGTACTTC. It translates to CASSPFRTSGKYEQYF.

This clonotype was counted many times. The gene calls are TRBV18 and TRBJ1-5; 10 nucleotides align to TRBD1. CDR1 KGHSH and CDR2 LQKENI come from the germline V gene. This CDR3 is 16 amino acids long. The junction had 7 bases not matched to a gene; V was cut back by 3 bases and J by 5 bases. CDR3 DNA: TGTGCCAGCTCACCGTCGAGACAGGGGGCACATCAGCCCCAGCATTTT. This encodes CASSPSRQGAHQPQHF.

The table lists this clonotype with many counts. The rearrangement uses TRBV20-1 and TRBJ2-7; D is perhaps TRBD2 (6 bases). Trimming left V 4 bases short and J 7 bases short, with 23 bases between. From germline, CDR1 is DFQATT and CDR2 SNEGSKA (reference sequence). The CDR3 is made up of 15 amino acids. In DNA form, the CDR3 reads TGCAGTGCTATCTCCCCGCGCCAAGCGGAGGGGGAGCAGTACTTC. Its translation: CSAISPRQAEGEQYF.

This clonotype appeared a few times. CDR3 coding DNA: TGTGCCACCAAACTATTTGCCCAATCCCACTACGAGCAGTACTTC. Translated, it gives CATKLFAQSHYEQYF. V usage is TRBV27 and J usage is TRBJ2-7; D ambiguous. With 10 bases removed from V and 3 bases from J, the gap between germline ends came to 22 bases. Germline loops: CDR1 MNHEY, CDR2 SMNVEV (reference sequence). This CDR3 is 15 amino acids long.

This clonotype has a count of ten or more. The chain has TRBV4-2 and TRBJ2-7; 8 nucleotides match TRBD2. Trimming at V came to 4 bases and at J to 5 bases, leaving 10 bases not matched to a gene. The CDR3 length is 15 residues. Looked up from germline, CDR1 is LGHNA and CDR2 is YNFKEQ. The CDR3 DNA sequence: TGTGCCAGCAGCCCGACTAGAGCGGGAGACCACGAGCAGTACTTC. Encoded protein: CASSPTRAGDHEQYF.